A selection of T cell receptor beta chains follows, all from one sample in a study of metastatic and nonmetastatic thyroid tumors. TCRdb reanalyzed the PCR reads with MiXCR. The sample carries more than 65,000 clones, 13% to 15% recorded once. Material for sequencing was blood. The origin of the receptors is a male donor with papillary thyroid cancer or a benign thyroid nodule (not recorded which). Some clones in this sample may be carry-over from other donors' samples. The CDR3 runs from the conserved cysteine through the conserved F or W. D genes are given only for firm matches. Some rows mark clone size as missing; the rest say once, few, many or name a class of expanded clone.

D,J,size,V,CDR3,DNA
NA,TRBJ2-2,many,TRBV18,CASSQKGIEPTGELFF,TGTGCCAGCTCACAAAAAGGTATCGAACCGACCGGGGAGCTGTTTTTT
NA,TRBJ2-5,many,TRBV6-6,CASSYSFAEIQETQYF,TGTGCCAGCAGTTACTCGTTTGCGGAGATCCAAGAGACCCAGTACTTC
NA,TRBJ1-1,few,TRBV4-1,CASSRGQVKGTEAFF,TGCGCCAGCAGCCGAGGTCAAGTGAAGGGGACTGAAGCTTTCTTT
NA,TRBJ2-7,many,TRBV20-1,CSASWSPQYF,TGCAGTGCTAGTTGGTCCCCGCAGTACTTC
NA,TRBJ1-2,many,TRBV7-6,CASSFGDKQGDGYTF,TGTGCCAGCAGCTTTGGAGACAAACAGGGAGACGGCTACACCTTC
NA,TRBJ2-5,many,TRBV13,CASSLGLQETQYF,TGTGCCAGCAGCTTAGGGCTCCAAGAGACCCAGTACTTC
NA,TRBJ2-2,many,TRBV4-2,CASSQDFPGLNTGELFF,TGTGCCAGCAGCCAAGATTTTCCAGGGCTGAACACCGGGGAGCTGTTTTTT
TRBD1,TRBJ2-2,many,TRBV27,CASSLSPGQGTGELFF,TGTGCCAGCAGTTTATCGCCGGGACAGGGGACCGGGGAGCTGTTTTTT
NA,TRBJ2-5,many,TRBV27,CASSLQGQETQYF,TGTGCCAGCAGTTTGCAGGGCCAAGAGACCCAGTACTTC
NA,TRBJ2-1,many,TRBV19,CASSMVDRWDEQFF,TGTGCCAGTAGTATGGTCGACAGATGGGATGAGCAGTTCTTC
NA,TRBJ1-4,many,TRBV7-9,CASSFWGGEKLFF,TGTGCCAGCAGCTTTTGGGGTGGTGAAAAACTGTTTTTT
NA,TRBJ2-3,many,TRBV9,CASSPFSGTFTDTQYF,TGTGCCAGCAGCCCCTTTTCCGGGACCTTCACAGATACGCAGTATTTT
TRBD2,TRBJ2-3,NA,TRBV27,CASSLGTSVILTDTQYF,TGTGCCAGCAGTTTAGGGACTAGCGTGATACTCACAGATACGCAGTATTTT
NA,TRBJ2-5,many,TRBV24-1,CATSEIAEGQETQYF,TGTGCCACCAGTGAAATAGCGGAGGGACAAGAGACCCAGTACTTC
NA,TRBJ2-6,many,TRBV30,CAWSPGSSGANVLTF,TGTGCCTGGAGTCCTGGGTCCTCTGGGGCCAACGTCCTGACTTTC
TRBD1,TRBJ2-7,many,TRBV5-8,CASSFVGQAYEQYF,TGTGCCAGCAGCTTTGTGGGACAGGCCTACGAGCAGTACTTC
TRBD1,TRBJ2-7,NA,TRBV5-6,CASSWGTGAEQYF,TGTGCCAGCAGCTGGGGGACAGGGGCCGAGCAGTACTTC
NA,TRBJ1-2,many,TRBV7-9,CASSFVPRGYTF,TGTGCCAGCAGCTTTGTCCCTAGGGGCTACACCTTC
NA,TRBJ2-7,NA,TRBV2,CASISGQIYEQYF,TGTGCCAGCATTTCGGGACAAATCTACGAGCAGTACTTC
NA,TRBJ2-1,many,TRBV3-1,CASSRGPINEQFF,TGTGCCAGCAGCCGGGGACCGATAAATGAGCAGTTCTTC
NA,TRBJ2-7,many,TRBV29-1,CSVVADTYEQYF,TGCAGCGTTGTGGCCGATACCTACGAGCAGTACTTC
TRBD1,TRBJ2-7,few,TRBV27,CASSFLQGAYEQYF,TGTGCCAGCAGTTTTTTGCAGGGGGCATACGAGCAGTACTTC
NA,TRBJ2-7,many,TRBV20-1,CSASWGHF,TGCAGTGCTAGCTGGGGACACTTC
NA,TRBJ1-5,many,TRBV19,CASSSLETWGNQPQHF,TGTGCCAGTAGTTCCCTCGAGACATGGGGCAATCAGCCCCAGCATTTT
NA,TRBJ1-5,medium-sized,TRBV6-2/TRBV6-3,CASSYGGENQPQHF,TGTGCCAGCAGTTATGGAGGGGAGAATCAGCCCCAGCATTTT
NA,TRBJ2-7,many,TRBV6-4,CASRGRSARNLDYEQYF,TGTGCCAGCAGGGGACGTAGCGCTCGTAATTTGGACTACGAGCAGTACTTC
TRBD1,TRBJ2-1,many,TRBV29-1,CSVLGQADWNEQFF,TGCAGCGTTCTCGGACAGGCTGATTGGAATGAGCAGTTCTTC
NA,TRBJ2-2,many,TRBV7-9,CASSLEGTNTGELFF,TGTGCCAGCAGCTTAGAGGGGACCAACACCGGGGAGCTGTTTTTT
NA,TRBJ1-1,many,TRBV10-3,CAISDGMNTEAFF,TGTGCCATCAGTGACGGCATGAACACTGAAGCTTTCTTT
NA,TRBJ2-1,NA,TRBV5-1,CASWLGTSGRVYNEQFF,TGCGCCAGCTGGCTCGGAACGAGCGGTAGGGTGTACAATGAGCAGTTCTTC
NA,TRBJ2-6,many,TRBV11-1,CASSFTRGSSGANVLTF,TGTGCCAGCAGCTTTACACGAGGGAGCTCTGGGGCCAACGTCCTGACTTTC
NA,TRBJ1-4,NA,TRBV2,CASSCPSRGKLFF,TGTGCCAGCAGTTGTCCATCAAGGGGAAAACTGTTTTTT
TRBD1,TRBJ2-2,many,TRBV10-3,CAISPRGTGPTGELFF,TGTGCCATCAGCCCTAGAGGGACAGGGCCCACCGGGGAGCTGTTTTTT
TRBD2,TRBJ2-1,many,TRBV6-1,CASSSGLESDEQFF,TGTGCCAGCAGTTCCGGACTAGAATCGGATGAGCAGTTCTTC
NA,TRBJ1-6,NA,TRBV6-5,CASSLVRSSPLHF,TGTGCCAGCAGTTTAGTAAGATCTTCACCCCTCCACTTT
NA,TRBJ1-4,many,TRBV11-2,CASSLTGLGEKLFF,TGTGCCAGCAGCTTAACAGGACTAGGGGAAAAACTGTTTTTT
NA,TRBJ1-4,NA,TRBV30,CAWSVLSSASNEKLFF,TGTGCCTGGAGTGTACTAAGTTCAGCCAGTAATGAAAAACTGTTTTTT
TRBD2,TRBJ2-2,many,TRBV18,CASSRQREITGELFF,TGTGCCAGCTCTCGACAGCGGGAGATCACCGGGGAGCTGTTTTTT
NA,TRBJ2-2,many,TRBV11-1,CASSLPPGTNTGELFF,TGTGCCAGCAGCTTACCCCCAGGCACGAACACCGGGGAGCTGTTTTTT
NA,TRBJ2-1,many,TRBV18,CASSPSSGDSYNEQFF,TGTGCCAGCTCACCTTCGTCTGGGGATTCCTACAATGAGCAGTTCTTC
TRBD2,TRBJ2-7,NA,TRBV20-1,CSASSASGYEQYF,TGCAGTGCTAGTTCGGCTAGCGGCTACGAGCAGTACTTC
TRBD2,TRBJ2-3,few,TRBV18,CASSRQNLLAGTDTQYF,TGTGCCAGCTCACGCCAGAACCTACTAGCGGGCACAGATACGCAGTATTTT
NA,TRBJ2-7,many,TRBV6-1,CASSEEPLRASSYEQYF,TGTGCCAGCAGTGAAGAACCGCTCAGGGCTAGCTCCTACGAGCAGTACTTC
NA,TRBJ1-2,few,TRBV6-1,CASSEAQHLRYVYTF,TGTGCCAGCAGTGAAGCACAGCACCTCCGCTATGTTTACACCTTC
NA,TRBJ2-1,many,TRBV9,CASSVADGSSYNEQFF,TGTGCCAGCAGCGTAGCCGACGGAAGCTCCTACAATGAGCAGTTCTTC
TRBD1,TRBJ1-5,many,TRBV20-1,CSAVDRVNQPQHF,TGCAGTGCCGTGGACAGGGTAAATCAGCCCCAGCATTTT
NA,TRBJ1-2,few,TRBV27,CASIIAITDGYTF,TGTGCCAGCATTATTGCTATTACCGATGGCTACACCTTC
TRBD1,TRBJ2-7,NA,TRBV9,CASSVRDRPYEQYF,TGTGCCAGCAGCGTACGGGACAGACCCTACGAGCAGTACTTC
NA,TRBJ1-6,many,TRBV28,CATDSFNSPLHF,TGTGCCACCGACAGTTTTAATTCACCCCTCCACTTT
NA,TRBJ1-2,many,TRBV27,CASRPNREGDGYTF,TGTGCCAGCAGGCCCAATAGGGAGGGAGATGGCTACACCTTC
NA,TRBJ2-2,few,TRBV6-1,CAGHWGARGTTGDLFF,TGTGCCGGCCATTGGGGGGCACGGGGTACCACCGGGGATCTGTTTTTT
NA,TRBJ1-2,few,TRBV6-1,CASSPGANYGYTF,TGTGCCAGCAGTCCAGGGGCGAACTATGGCTACACCTTC
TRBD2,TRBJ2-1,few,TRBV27,CASSKLEGTSSYNEQFF,TGTGCCAGCAGTAAACTAGAGGGGACTAGCTCCTACAATGAGCAGTTCTTC
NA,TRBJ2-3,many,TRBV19,CASSGAGGDTQYF,TGTGCCAGTAGCGGGGCCGGTGGAGATACGCAGTATTTT
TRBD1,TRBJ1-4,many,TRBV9,CASSALSGTGGEKLFF,TGTGCCAGCAGCGCACTCTCCGGGACAGGGGGAGAAAAACTGTTTTTT